This paragraph covers one TCR beta chain sequence. Its target is unknown. Conventional CD4+ T cells were sorted from blood as CD25-low CD127-high cells. This sample is part of a study of regulatory and conventional T cells in RAG deficiency. General observations from the study: Omenn patients showed >90% Treg-Tconv overlap and shorter CDR3 lengths.

Assay: immunoSEQ multiplex PCR; the TCRdb copy retains only in-frame clones and omits some. Here the sample spans 22,000 or so clones, around 94% being singletons. The CDR3 has 17 residues. V lost 3 bases and J lost 7; bases outside the gene matches: 13. The germline V gene encodes CDR1 SGDLS and CDR2 YYNGEE. These data were also reused for a study on regulatory T cells. From that paper: Amplification used 52 TRBV primers and 13 TRBJ primers.

The chain couples TRBV9 to TRBJ1-1; TRBD1 matches 12 bases. The TCR was taken from a human donor in good health. Sequenced input: CD4+ T cells sorted from blood. The CDR3 DNA reads as TGTGCCAGCAGCGGCGGCGGGGGACAGGGGGCCGTTGGTGAAGCTTTCTTT. This sequence encodes CASSGGGGQGAVGEAFF.